This T cell receptor (beta chain) was observed in a study of radiotherapy plus CTLA-4 blockade in lung cancer. Whole-study context: About 20% of patients responded objectively, and roughly 31% achieved disease control. Study findings and constraints: Clones of tumor-derived TCRs expanded in blood after radiotherapy plus ipilimumab.

To note about this clone: Its antigen is unknown.

V was shortened by 1 base and J by 10 bases, with 17 bases between the two germline ends. Germline V gives CDR1 KGHSH, CDR2 LQKENI. The CDR3 covers 15 residues. TCRdb's table, derived via immunoSEQ multiplex PCR, lists solely in-frame clones and lacks some. There are some 49,000 clones in the sample; approximately 84% occur only once, and roughly a quarter lies in the top ten. Sequencing was performed on peripheral blood, taken from a patient treated with radiotherapy plus ipilimumab. The TCR sequence derives from a human donor with non-small cell lung cancer whose response to radiotherapy plus ipilimumab could not be evaluated. This rearrangement joins TRBV18 to TRBJ2-1; the D gene is possibly TRBD1 (8 bases). CDR3 residues: CASSPLGGQGGEQFF. The CDR3 DNA is TGTGCCAGCTCACCACTGGGCGGACAGGGAGGGGAGCAGTTCTTC.